This T cell receptor beta chain stems from a study of cytomegalovirus exposure and HLA in healthy donors. CDR1 is SGHVS and CDR2 is FQNEAQ in the germline V gene. The V and J ends lost 3 bases and 4 bases respectively, with 7 bases between them. This CDR3 is built from 13 residues. Comments on this clone: The antigen remains undetermined.

The study, taken as a whole, reports: Most TCR sequences showed up rarely, but some public TCRs showed up in many donors.

With 60 Vbeta and 13 Jbeta primers, the PCR was carried out. Profiled with immunoSEQ multiplex PCR; TCRdb holds only in-frame clones, not every one. This table holds tens of thousands of clones. The chain recombines TRBV7-8 with TRBJ1-5; a possible D gene is TRBD1 (5 bases). The TCR comes from a man aged 50-59 years in good health and CMV-seropositive. Input material: PBMCs. CDR3 residues: CASSFDSNQPQHF. The CDR3 coding sequence is TGTGCCAGCAGCTTCGACAGTAATCAGCCCCAGCATTTT.